One sample yielded the 10 T cell receptor beta chains listed below, sequenced in a study of prognosis after radiotherapy for stage I lung cancer. From genomic DNA, two-round multiplex PCR was used to amplify TCR beta CDR3. The use of primers specific to each TRBV and TRBJ gene characterized first-round PCR. TCRdb processed the multiplex PCR reads anew with MiXCR; each CDR3 protein has one entry. The table records 30,000 to 40,000 distinct CDR3 sequences, 34% of them present only once. The sequencing used PBMCs, collected before or after stereotactic body radiation therapy (not recorded which). These receptors came from a donor aged 50 or older with non-small cell lung cancer.

V and J are TRBV12-3 or TRBV12-4 and TRBJ2-7; D not resolved. Trimming took 2 bases from V and 9 from J, leaving 17 bases between them. The CDR3 sequence is 14 residues long. DNA of the CDR3: TGTGCCAGCAGTTTAATGGCGGTGCCCTGGGGGCAGTACTTC. Translated: CASSLMAVPWGQYF.

This clonotype ranks as medium-sized. The V call is TRBV6-1, the J call TRBJ2-7; 7 positions match TRBD1. From germline, CDR1 is MNHNS and CDR2 SASEGT. The trim removed 5 bases at V and 6 bases at J, leaving 7 bases unmatched. The CDR3 consists of 13 residues. The CDR3 nucleotides are TGTGCCAGCAGTCCCACGACAGGGCGCGAGCAGTACTTC. This sequence encodes CASSPTTGREQYF.

Comment on this clonotype: The CDR3 does not end in the conserved phenylalanine or tryptophan, so this is likely a read error. The V and J genes are TRBV12-3 or TRBV12-4 and TRBJ1-2, with TRBD1 as a possible D gene (5 bases). The CDR3 has 12 amino acids. The CDR3 spells CGSRPRVGGYTL. CDR3 nucleotides: TGTGGCAGCAGGCCCAGGGTTGGGGGCTACACCTTA.

Of note for this clonotype: A much larger clonotype is one base distant, so this may be a read error. The J gene is TRBJ2-5, the V gene TRBV5-1; the D gene is possibly TRBD2 (5 bases). Germline loops: CDR1 SGHRS, CDR2 YFSETQ. V lost 0 bases to trimming and J lost 1 base, with 13 bases between them. CDR3 length: 16 residues. The DNA of the CDR3 is TGCGCCAGCAGCTTGGCCGGCAGTGGGAGCCAAGAGACCCAGTACTTC. Residues: CASSLAGSGSQETQYF.

This clonotype occurred many times. The chain is built from TRBV5-8 and TRBJ2-1; no reliable D call. There are 13 residues in the CDR3. Germline CDR1 is SGHTS and CDR2 is YDEGEE. V lost 1 base, J lost 9 bases, and 11 bases lay in between. The CDR3 here is CASSLRADGEQFF. For the CDR3, the DNA is TGTGCCAGCAGCTTGCGGGCAGATGGTGAGCAGTTCTTC. Full variable domain (rest looked up from reference TRBV5-8 and TRBJ2-1): EAGVTQSPTHLIKTRGQQATLRCSPISGHTSVYWYQQALGLGLQFLLWYDEGEERNRGNFPPRFSGRQFPNYSSELNVNALELEDSALYLCASSLRADGEQFFGPGTRLTVL.

This clonotype was counted many times. The genes are TRBV28 and TRBJ2-1; either TRBD1 or TRBD2 may fit D (5 bases each). Trimming took 3 bases from V and 7 from J, leaving 13 bases between them. This CDR3 comprises 14 residues. Germline V gene lookup returns CDR1 MDHEN and CDR2 SYDVKM. In DNA, the CDR3 is TGTGCCAGCAGTTTGATACAGGCGGGTAATGAGCAGTTCTTC. Its translation: CASSLIQAGNEQFF.

Comment on this clonotype: One junction end does not reproduce the germline sequence, and a read error may be involved. The chain employs TRBV19 and TRBJ2-5, with 8 bases aligning to TRBD1. The CDR3 sequence is 15 residues long. CDR1 and CDR2 from the germline V gene are LNHDA and SQIVND (reference sequence). CDR3 sequence: CASSMSDRAQETKYF. The CDR3 DNA reads as TGTGCCAGCAGTATGTCGGACAGGGCGCAAGAGACCAAGTACTTC.

This clonotype was recorded at least ten times. This chain joins TRBV6-1 and TRBJ1-4; D not certain. There are 16 residues in the CDR3. Germline V gene sequence: CDR1 MNHNS, CDR2 SASEGT. V was trimmed by 5 bases and J by 5 bases, leaving 18 bases between them. The CDR3 DNA is TGTGCCAGCAGTCCTTCTTTCGGCAGCCAGAATGAAAAACTGTTTTTT. It translates to CASSPSFGSQNEKLFF.

This clonotype was counted only a few times. J is TRBJ2-3 and V is TRBV7-2; D perhaps matches TRBD2 (6 bases). The CDR3 is 15 residues long. The germline gives CDR1 SGHTA, CDR2 FQGNSA. Trimming removed 1 base from V and 8 bases from J, with 16 bases in between. In DNA form, the CDR3 reads TGTGCCAGCAGCTTAGAGAATACGGGGAGGTTTACGCAGTATTTT. Protein: CASSLENTGRFTQYF.

This clonotype has just one count. This chain joins TRBV10-2 and TRBJ2-7; D might be TRBD1 (6 bases). The CDR3 is 13 residues long. V shed 5 bases and J shed 4 bases, with 12 bases lying between them. The germline gives CDR1 WSHSY, CDR2 SAAADI. The CDR3 here is CASSNRERYEQYF. CDR3 coding DNA: TGCGCCAGCAGTAACAGGGAGCGGTACGAGCAGTACTTC.